This record concerns one T cell receptor (beta chain) sequence. Its antigen is currently unknown. The data stem from a study of cytomegalovirus exposure and HLA in healthy donors. The PCR contained 60 Vbeta and 13 Jbeta primers. Measured with immunoSEQ multiplex PCR; TCRdb has only the in-frame clones, and not every one. The table includes roughly 180,000 clones, approximately 85% detected once. Overall study findings and caveats: Within an earlier analysis, most TCR beta V segments proved productive either about 90% or about 30% of the time.

The CDR3 spans 14 residues. Deletions cut 7 bases from V and 1 base from J, with 14 bases between. The genes are TRBV23-1 and TRBJ2-7, with D perhaps TRBD2 (5 bases). TRBV23-1 qualifies as an ORF whose function is uncertain. This receptor was taken from a young man in good health and CMV-seropositive. Sample: PBMCs. The CDR3 sequence: CASTLRRTSYEQYF. DNA for the CDR3: TGCGCCAGCACCCTCAGGCGGACTTCCTACGAGCAGTACTTC.